These 22 T cell receptor beta chains share one sample of origin, sequenced in a study of PD-L1 blockade in urothelial cancer. Data came from immunoSEQ multiplex PCR; TCRdb stores just in-frame clones and leaves some out. Among 60,000 to 70,000 clones listed, around four fifths were seen once. The time point was: pretreatment peripheral blood. The source material was PBMCs, sampled around atezolizumab (anti-PD-L1) treatment. The receptors originated from a man between 65 and 80 years old with urothelial cancer.

The chain has TRBV30 and TRBJ2-7; D gene ambiguous. Germline V gene data show CDR1 as GTSNPN and CDR2 as SVGIG (reference sequence). The CDR3 is 11 amino acids. V lost 7 bases, J lost 1 base, and 8 bases lay in between. The CDR3 bases are TGTGCCTTAGGAGCATCCTACGAGCAGTACTTC. Protein: CALGASYEQYF.

The V call is TRBV9, the J call TRBJ2-2; TRBD2 agrees at 9 bases. The CDR3 has 16 amino acids. CDR1 is SGDLS, CDR2 YYNGEE, per germline. The V gene end was trimmed by 4 bases and the J gene end by 5 bases; junction bases not matched to a gene: 9. CDR3 in DNA: TGTGCCAGCAGCATCCCAGCGGGAGGTCAGACCGGGGAGCTGTTTTTT. As protein: CASSIPAGGQTGELFF.

This clone was seen a few times. At one boundary the junction diverges from the germline segment, which might be a read error. The chain couples TRBV7-7 to TRBJ2-2; TRBD1 matches 7 bases. The CDR3 is made up of 15 amino acids. Germline loops: CDR1 SSHAT, CDR2 FNYEAQ (reference sequence). The CDR3 bases are TGTGCTAGCAGCTCTTCGACAGGGAGCACCGGGGAGCTGTTTTTT. Its protein product is CASSSSTGSTGELFF.

The chain carries TRBV6-5 and TRBJ2-1; D is perhaps TRBD1 (5 bases). There are 15 residues in the CDR3. Germline CDR1 and CDR2: MNHEY and SVGAGI. The V and J ends lost 0 bases and 5 bases respectively, with 11 bases between them. CDR3 DNA sequence: TGTGCCAGCAGTTACTCGAACCCAGGGAACAATGAGCAGTTCTTC. The encoded protein is CASSYSNPGNNEQFF.

The rearrangement joins TRBV10-2 to TRBJ1-3; 7 positions agree with TRBD1. CDR3 length: 15 residues. V was pared by 2 bases and J by 4 bases, with 5 bases of the junction left unmatched. Germline V gene sequence: CDR1 WSHSY, CDR2 SAAADI. CDR3 amino acids: CASSEQGVNGNTIYF. The DNA for the CDR3 is TGCGCCAGCAGTGAGCAGGGGGTGAACGGAAACACCATATATTTT.

This chain joins TRBV11-1 and TRBJ2-3; D might be TRBD1 (6 bases). Trimming shortened V by 4 bases and J by 4 bases, and 9 bases separated the two germline ends. The CDR3 is 13 residues long. CDR1 SGHAT and CDR2 FQDESV come from the germline V gene (reference sequence). The CDR3 bases are TGTGCCAGCAGCTGGACAGTCGCAGATACGCAGTATTTT. Amino acid sequence: CASSWTVADTQYF.

The V call is TRBV6-5, the J call TRBJ1-1; D perhaps matches TRBD1 (6 bases). Germline V gene lookup returns CDR1 MNHEY and CDR2 SVGAGI. The CDR3 has 14 amino acids. With 6 bases removed from V and 1 base from J, the gap between germline ends came to 12 bases. CDR3 in DNA: TGTGCCAGCAGGCCGTCAGGGGAGAACACTGAAGCTTTCTTT. The encoded protein is CASRPSGENTEAFF.

The rearrangement links TRBV5-6 to TRBJ2-7, with no clear D. Germline CDR1 reads SGHDT; CDR2 reads YYEEEE. Trimming took off 3 bases at V and 2 bases at J, with 15 bases between the two ends. The CDR3 sequence is 15 residues long. The CDR3 DNA reads as TGTGCCAGCAGCTCCGACTCTCCGAGGCCCTACGAGCAGTACTTC. Translation: CASSSDSPRPYEQYF.

This chain joins TRBV28 and TRBJ2-7, with 14 bases fitting TRBD2. The germline CDR1 and CDR2 sequences are MDHEN and SYDVKM. There are 16 residues in the CDR3. The V gene end was trimmed by 4 bases and the J gene end by 5 bases; junction bases not matched to a gene: 7. The CDR3 nucleotides read TGTGCCAGCAGTTCCAGACTAGCGGGAGGGCCCCACGAGCAGTACTTC. Amino acids: CASSSRLAGGPHEQYF. Combining the CDR3 with reference TRBV28 and TRBJ2-7 gives the whole variable domain DVKVTQSSRYLVKRTGEKVFLECVQDMDHENMFWYRQDPGLGLRLIYFSYDVKMKEKGDIPEGYSVSREKKERFSLILESASTNQTSMYLCASSSRLAGGPHEQYFGPGTRLTVT.

The V and J genes are TRBV9 and TRBJ2-1; 7 bases are shared with TRBD2. The CDR3 totals 16 residues. V gave up 0 bases and J gave up 10 bases; unmatched junction bases: 13. Per the germline V gene, CDR1 is SGDLS and CDR2 is YYNGEE. The DNA of the CDR3 is TGTGCCAGCAGCGTAGAAGGGTGGGAGGGCCTTTGGGAGCAGTTCTTC. This codes for CASSVEGWEGLWEQFF.

The chain links TRBV19 to TRBJ1-5; a possible D gene is TRBD1 (5 bases). The V end lost 4 bases, the J end lost 3 bases, and 19 bases lay between the germline ends. The CDR3 is 17 amino acids. CDR1 and CDR2 from the germline V gene are LNHDA and SQIVND (reference sequence). CDR3 sequence reads: CASSNFQGIEANQPQHF. DNA of the CDR3: TGTGCCAGTAGTAACTTTCAGGGAATTGAAGCCAATCAGCCCCAGCATTTT.

The rearrangement uses TRBV5-1 and TRBJ2-5; TRBD1 matches 7 bases. With 7 bases clipped from V and 5 bases from J, the junction kept 14 bases outside the gene matches. This CDR3 has 15 amino acids. Germline V lookup: CDR1 SGHRS, CDR2 YFSETQ. In DNA form, the CDR3 reads TGCGCCAGCTACTACAGGTCGAGGGGGCGGGAGACCCAGTACTTC. Translated, it gives CASYYRSRGRETQYF.

The V call is TRBV2, the J call TRBJ2-5, with D possibly being TRBD2 (6 bases). Germline V gives CDR1 SNHLY, CDR2 FYNNEI. V was cut by 4 bases and J by 5 bases, with 11 bases left in between. This CDR3 is built from 13 residues. Here the CDR3 reads CASSVGGLETQYF. The CDR3 DNA sequence: TGTGCCAGCAGTGTCGGGGGATTGGAGACCCAGTACTTC.

The gene calls are TRBV14 and TRBJ2-7; TRBD1 agrees at 8 bases. The length of the CDR3 is 13 residues. With V trimmed by 7 bases and J by 3 bases, 5 bases remained unmatched. Germline V lookup: CDR1 SGHDN, CDR2 FVKESK. The CDR3 nucleotides read TGTGCCAGCAACGGACAGGGCGACTACGAGCAGTACTTC. Protein: CASNGQGDYEQYF.

The gene calls are TRBV7-9 and TRBJ1-4, with TRBD1 matching 7 bases. The V gene end was trimmed by 3 bases and the J gene end by 12 bases; junction bases not matched to a gene: 13. The germline gives CDR1 SEHNR, CDR2 FQNEAQ (reference sequence). This CDR3 is built from 15 residues. Here the CDR3 DNA reads TGTGCCAGCAGCTTGGCCTGGGACAGTAGGGAGGAACTGTTTTTT. It is translated as CASSLAWDSREELFF.

This chain's CDR3 is CASARYTDTQYF. The CDR3 region has the DNA TGTGCCAGCGCTAGATACACAGATACGCAGTATTTT. The chain uses TRBV7-2 and TRBJ2-3; D gene uncertain. Germline V gives CDR1 SGHTA, CDR2 FQGNSA. The CDR3 is 12 amino acids. The V end was cut by 8 bases, the J end by 2 bases, with 8 bases between.

V is TRBV4-3 and J is TRBJ2-6; tentatively, D is TRBD1 (6 bases). Trimming took off 6 bases at V and 4 bases at J, with 16 bases between the two ends. From germline, CDR1 is LGHNA and CDR2 YSLEER. CDR3 length equals 16 residues. DNA of the CDR3: TGCGCCAGCAGTCCTGATACAGGGCCCGGGGCCAACGTCCTGACTTTC. Translating gives CASSPDTGPGANVLTF.

The chain carries TRBV28 and TRBJ1-1; 7 nucleotides align to TRBD1. Germline CDR1 is MDHEN and CDR2 is SYDVKM. With V trimmed by 2 bases and J by 5 bases, 5 bases remained unmatched. The CDR3 loop spans 14 amino acids. The CDR3 DNA reads TGTGCCAGCAGTTTACGGCAGGGGGTGACTGAAGCTTTCTTT. Translating it yields CASSLRQGVTEAFF.

The genes are TRBV28 and TRBJ1-5; D might be TRBD1 (6 bases). Trimming took 3 bases from V and 6 from J, leaving 15 bases between them. The CDR3 is 15 residues long. The germline gives CDR1 MDHEN, CDR2 SYDVKM. The DNA for the CDR3 is TGTGCCAGCAGTTTCCCCTCAGGGGCAATTCAGCCCCAGCATTTT. Its translation: CASSFPSGAIQPQHF.

This clone was seen only once. This chain connects TRBV19 to TRBJ2-1; 10 nucleotides align to TRBD2. J was trimmed by 3 bases and V by 8 bases; bases with no gene match: 13. Per germline, CDR1 LNHDA and CDR2 SQIVND (reference sequence). The CDR3 is made up of 17 amino acids. The CDR3 DNA is TGTGCCAGTTTAGACACGGCGGGACTAGCGTACTACAATGAGCAGTTCTTC. Translated: CASLDTAGLAYYNEQFF.

The CDR3 sequence: CASSLVPFGFNTEAFF. In DNA form, the CDR3 reads TGTGCCAGCAGCTTAGTGCCCTTCGGGTTTAACACTGAAGCTTTCTTT. The V and J genes are TRBV7-9 and TRBJ1-1, with D unclear. The CDR3 consists of 16 residues. Per germline, CDR1 SEHNR and CDR2 FQNEAQ (reference sequence). The V gene lost 1 base and the J gene lost 2 bases, with 14 bases spanning the gap. The full variable domain, in which reference TRBV7-9 and TRBJ1-1 provide the parts outside the CDR3, is DTGVSQNPRHKITKRGQNVTFRCDPISEHNRLYWYRQTLGQGPEFLTYFQNEAQLEKSRLLSDRFSAERPKGSFSTLEIQRTEQGDSAMYLCASSLVPFGFNTEAFFGQGTRLTVV.

This clone has more than one count but fewer than ten. CDR3 sequence: CAISESRRGLSGNTIYF. In nucleotides, the CDR3 is TGTGCCATCAGTGAGTCGAGGAGGGGGCTCTCTGGAAACACCATATATTTT. The J gene is TRBJ1-3, the V gene TRBV10-3; 7 nucleotides align to TRBD1. The CDR3 contains 17 residues. Germline lookup yields CDR1 ENHRY and CDR2 SYGVKD. V was pared by 0 bases and J by 0 bases, with 5 bases of the junction left unmatched.